A single T cell receptor beta chain is shown here with its context. The specificity of this receptor is unknown. No much larger clonotype is one base removed from it; base qualities were not supplied. Library generation was performed with the immunoSEQ multiplex PCR assay. For the multiplex PCR, a mixture combining 60 forward primers for TCR Vbeta segments and 13 reverse primers for TCR Jbeta segments was used. Amplification of the CDR3 region of rearranged TCR beta genes was performed with a multiplex PCR assay on genomic DNA. The Illumina HiSeq System was used to sequence the amplified TCR beta libraries as 87-base-pair reads. In the paper's pipeline: A later analysis counted approximately 84 million unique TCR beta chains across the 670 or so repertoires, and roughly 11 million of these chains were shared by at least two donors. Raw reads were error-corrected and collapsed into unique sequences with a nearest-neighbor algorithm that merged closely related sequences to remove PCR and sequencing errors. To assign V, D and J gene segments, CDR3 sequences were aligned to IMGT reference sequences. For a sequence to be retained, at least a six-nucleotide match to both a V gene segment and a J gene segment was required. Rearrangements were called productive when the CDR3 lacked stop codons and stayed in frame with V and J; all others were non-productive. CDR3 was defined according to IMGT convention as the region running from the second conserved V-encoded cysteine to the conserved J-encoded phenylalanine. The earlier analysis of about 640 of the donors excluded any sequence lacking an unambiguous match to a single V gene segment. In an earlier analysis of a few hundred of the donors, V segments were called functional above 56.7% productive rearrangements and were called segregating when the between-donor standard deviation exceeded 5%. A statistical classification framework was developed to diagnose cytomegalovirus status using the catalog of TCR beta chain sequences. In a later analysis, V and J genes were assigned by comparing TCR nucleotide sequences against IMGT/GENE-DB human TR gene sequences. The TCRdist pipeline was used in a later analysis to assign CDR3 sequences and most-parsimonious VDJ recombination scenarios. In a later analysis, each TCR beta chain was defined by its CDR3 amino acid sequence together with its V-gene family, and reads without a unique V-gene family were excluded. A later analysis removed roughly 590 highly shared, low-generation-probability nucleotide sequences to deal with suspected cross-contamination and a sequencing artifact. A later analysis calculated a clonal expansion index for each public chain from normalized within-repertoire ranks of inferred template counts. Generation probabilities in a later analysis came from a VDJ recombination model fitted to out-of-frame rearrangements, and those results were checked against IGoR. In a later analysis, TCR-TCR, TCR-HLA and TCR-CMV co-occurrence was scored with hypergeometric tests, and a repertoire-size bias correction was applied to TCR pairs. To estimate false discovery rates, a later analysis permuted the HLA or CMV assignments 20 times. In a later analysis, co-occurring TCRs were grouped with DBSCAN, and TCRdist sequence similarity was added when clustering was performed within HLA-allele-positive subsets. Repertoires with fewer than 30,000 or more than 120,000 public chains, plus five repertoires with anomalous nucleotide sharing, were excluded from co-occurrence clustering. Here the immuneACCESS table is served through TCRdb, limited to in-frame sequences with V and J called. Missing clones are a known gap in these copies; in checked studies unresolved V genes cover under half, and the rest lacks a known reason. V, J and clone size were drawn from that table, and D and trimming were deduced from the DNA. The sample yields some 120,000 clones; over 70% were counted once. 1.2% of the sample comes from the top ten.

The cohort was made up of about 610 healthy bone marrow donors. Cohort members were all nominally healthy when sampled, although unrecorded immune exposures were likely present. The donor tested CMV seronegative and was one of the 352 seronegative cohort members. A peripheral blood sample was collected from each donor, and TCR beta sequencing was performed on peripheral blood mononuclear cells. The Qiagen DNeasy Blood Extraction Kit was used to extract genomic DNA from the blood cell samples. The data were obtained in a study of cytomegalovirus exposure and HLA in healthy donors (dated 2017 in TCRdb). At the level of the whole study: An earlier analysis of roughly 570 of the donors reported 250 to 300 Gb of sequence data and around 110 million unique TCR beta sequences obtained from about 179 million T cells. An early release covering roughly 580 HLA-typed donors comprised approximately 290 gigabases of sequencing data and about 90 million unique TCR sequences. In a later analysis, previously published TCR beta repertoires from 500 to 750 donors were re-analyzed and high-resolution HLA genotyping was added so that TCR occurrence patterns could be studied. An earlier analysis of some 500 of the donors applied high-throughput TCR beta sequencing to assess whether each TCR beta V gene segment acted as functional or pseudogenic. About five DR-DQ haplotypes were handled as single units for association and clustering because linkage in the cohort was strong. Along with the roughly 670-subject first cohort, a separate validation cohort of over a hundred different subjects was used. Alongside the repertoire data, information on donor age, sex, ethnicity and CMV serostatus was compiled. HLA typing covered class I and class II loci at four-digit resolution. Across about 370 genotyped donors of the cohort, an average of 235,054 unique TCR beta nucleotide sequences per donor were sequenced, and around 20% of those sequences were non-productive. Of the approximately 400 genotyped donors, 75% to 85% were placed in the genetic ancestry cluster associated with self-reported Caucasian donors. In the later analysis, no new phenotypic data were used to find candidate immune exposures; instead, reliance was placed on TCR beta sequences and their occurrence across donors. Typing coverage varied by locus: roughly 629-630 donors for A, B, C, DRB1 and DQB1; approximately 560 for DQA1; nearly 610 for DPA1; 400 to 480 for DPB1. The study used immunosequencing to profile the T cell repertoires of 666 subjects and linked those repertoires to cytomegalovirus serostatus. High-throughput TCR immunosequencing, statistical association of individual TCRs with disease status, and machine learning were combined to predict cytomegalovirus infection status. The aim of the study was to test whether cataloging public T cell receptors could identify signatures of past pathogen exposure. All discovery cohort repertoires had been generated on a single sequencing platform. In a later genetic analysis, genome-wide SNP genotypes for about three fifths of the roughly 670 donors were used, and that subset was treated as a discovery cohort.

Overall study results and their limits: Linkage disequilibrium might explain the correlated functional status among segregating V segments, but an unknown experimental factor could not be excluded. A later analysis found that HLA-associated TCR beta chains were more clonally expanded and had lower generation probabilities than equally common non-associated chains. Roughly uniform sequencing depth across donors was assumed in presence/absence analyses, although this assumption may not hold. Because some donors lacked HLA typing at each locus, the association tests relied only on the typed subset. At a false discovery rate of 0.05, a later analysis linked under 20,000 TCR beta sequences to specific HLA alleles. The earlier analysis of approximately 540 of the donors excluded about 16 rarely observed V segments, including chromosome 9 orphons, because counts were too low. This cohort had only TCR beta chains sequenced, and the lack of alpha or paired-chain data limited which features could be detected. For the cohort, immune exposure information was limited to CMV serostatus. Some IMGT-functional V segments, including TRBV6-2 and TRBV6-3, could not be told apart with the 87-base-pair reads, so those segments were excluded. In vitro tests confirmed that three of the cytomegalovirus-associated TCR beta chains recognize cytomegalovirus antigens. The classifier was reported to diagnose cytomegalovirus status with high specificity and sensitivity in both the original cohort and the validation cohort. In an earlier analysis of 500 to 650 of the donors, most TCR beta V segments appeared in productive rearrangements about 90% or about 30% of the time, broadly matching IMGT annotations. While some public TCRs were present in many individuals, most TCR sequences turned up only very rarely across donors. According to a later analysis, most CMV-associated TCR beta chains appeared to be HLA-restricted, and the HLA associations seemed to be driven largely by CMV exposure. Compared with the roughly 670-donor mean, donors in an Asian-associated ancestry cluster had fewer N-insertions in productive TCRs, according to a later genetic analysis. It was suggested by the authors that the approach could potentially be generalized to other disease states and immunological phenotypes. When HLA alleles, especially DR and DQ, strongly co-occurred, attributing TCR associations to individual alleles was difficult. According to a later analysis, parvovirus B19, influenza, CMV and Epstein-Barr virus appeared linked to several top co-occurrence clusters. A further reported finding was that TCR beta sequences accurately predicted the HLA-A and HLA-B alleles for most subjects in the first cohort. In a later analysis, the rate of TCR association differed among HLA loci, with DRB1 alleles having the most associated TCRs and HLA-C alleles having the fewest. A cluster of highly shared sequence variants was judged likely to represent a technical artifact of the sequencing pipeline. The study gave a list of 150 to 200 TCR beta chains associated with cytomegalovirus. V-gene and J-gene trimming of TCR beta chains was associated with a missense DCLRE1C variant in a later genetic analysis, and the association was replicated in an independent cohort.

The CDR3 runs 17 amino acids, cysteine and phenylalanine included. Only the CDR3 portion is preserved as DNA: 51 bases, with reading frame beginning at the first base. The germline V gene yields SGHTA for CDR1 and FQGNSA for CDR2. Trimming removed 5 bases from V and 0 bases from J; the gene matches leave 9 bases unexplained. This TCR derives from a female donor in good health and CMV-seronegative. The chain links TRBV7-2 with TRBJ1-3, with TRBD1 identical over 8 junction bases. Sequenced material: PBMCs. The DNA sequence follows: TGTGCCAGCAGCATTTACGGGACAGGTGGCTCTGGAAACACCATATATTTT. This codes for CASSIYGTGGSGNTIYF.